This T cell receptor beta chain was observed in a study of shared clonotypes between healthy human individuals. The naive CD8 subset, CD45RO-negative cells positively selected for CCR7, excluded terminally differentiated effector memory CD45RA+ cells. CDR1 and CDR2 (germline): MDHEN, SYDVKM. The junction had 3 bases not matched to a gene; V was cut back by 1 base and J by 5 bases. This CDR3 comprises 15 residues. DNA at around 190 ng, around 30,000 T cell genomes, went into sorted-subset replicate PCRs. The data were produced by immunoSEQ multiplex PCR, yet TCRdb's version contains in-frame clones alone and is incomplete. The sample shows about 610,000 clones, 96% of them seen only once.

Sequencing was carried out using naive CD8+ T cells sorted from blood. The chain combines TRBV28 with TRBJ2-1; 9 bases fit TRBD2. The receptor was isolated from a woman in her 30s in good health. The CDR3 bases are TGTGCCAGCAGTTTATTAGCGGGAGCCCACAATGAGCAGTTCTTC. This translates into CASSLLAGAHNEQFF.